One and the same sample provided the 22 T cell receptor beta chains below, sequenced in a study of spatial heterogeneity in lung cancer. TCRdb re-derived calls from the 5' RACE reads in MiXCR, one entry per CDR3 protein. The table shows some 120,000 distinct CDR3 sequences, with 12% occurring only once. Time point: blood at routine non-recurrence follow-up after resection. No cell sorting; template was whole RNA from tumor, lung tissue or PBMC. The sample consisted of PBMCs, taken at follow-up. All receptors come from a male donor with early-stage non-small cell lung cancer.

V gene TRBV6-2 or TRBV6-3 combines with J gene TRBJ2-7; D perhaps matches TRBD1 (5 bases). V was pared by 6 bases and J by 6 bases, with 18 bases between. This CDR3 contains 14 residues. Germline V gene sequence: CDR1 MNHEY, CDR2 SVGEGT. The CDR3 protein is CASRLGTGLLEQYF. For the CDR3, the DNA is TGTGCCAGCAGACTCGGAACAGGCCTCCTCGAGCAGTACTTC.

The V and J genes are TRBV25-1 and TRBJ2-5, with D possibly matching TRBD1 (6 bases). The V end was cut by 3 bases, the J end by 5 bases, with 13 bases between. Looked up from germline, CDR1 is MGHDK and CDR2 is SYGVNS. The CDR3 has 14 residues. The CDR3, as DNA: TGTGCCAGCAGTGACAGGGGATTTTGGGAGACCCAGTACTTC. Translated, it gives CASSDRGFWETQYF.

The CDR3 coding sequence is TGTGCCAGCACCGCCGTGAGGCTCCGCGAGCAGTACTTC. Encoded protein: CASTAVRLREQYF. The rearrangement links TRBV28 to TRBJ2-7; D is uncertain. V shed 7 bases and J shed 6 bases, with 16 bases lying between them. Germline values: CDR1 MDHEN, CDR2 SYDVKM. The CDR3 is 13 residues long.

This clonotype was seen at least ten times. J is TRBJ1-2 and V is TRBV6-5; D is unclear. CDR1 is MNHEY, CDR2 SVGAGI, per germline. The CDR3 runs to 12 residues. Trimming pared 0 bases from V and 8 bases from J, leaving 7 bases between. CDR3 protein: CASSYSGHGYTF. The CDR3, as DNA: TGTGCCAGCAGTTACTCAGGGCACGGCTACACCTTC.

The chain carries TRBV13 and TRBJ2-7, with no clear D. V lost 8 bases, J lost 1 base, and 12 bases lay in between. The CDR3 runs to 13 residues. Germline CDR1 PRHDT, CDR2 FYEKMQ (reference sequence). CDR3 DNA: TGTGCCAGCGGACGGGCGGAATCCTACGAGCAGTACTTC. Residues: CASGRAESYEQYF.

This clonotype was seen many times. The V gene is TRBV7-2, the J gene TRBJ1-2; D not resolved. This CDR3 is 15 amino acids long. V shed 1 base and J shed 5 bases, with 14 bases lying between them. Germline CDR1 is SGHTA and CDR2 is FQGNSA. Written as DNA, the CDR3 is TGTGCCAGCAGCTTAGAGGTCAGGCCAACATATGGCTACACCTTC. It encodes CASSLEVRPTYGYTF.

The rearrangement joins TRBV6-5 to TRBJ2-7; unclear D gene. The germline V gene has CDR1 MNHEY and CDR2 SVGAGI. The CDR3 is 16 residues long. Trimming removed 2 bases from V and 4 bases from J, with 18 bases in between. The CDR3 bases are TGTGCCAGCAGTTACGGCCCAGCCCTGGGTGAATACGAGCAGTACTTC. Translation: CASSYGPALGEYEQYF.

The chain uses TRBV4-1 and TRBJ2-7; TRBD1 might be the D (5 bases). This CDR3 region has 16 residues. The V and J ends lost 0 bases and 0 bases respectively, with 12 bases between them. Germline V CDR1 and CDR2: MGHRA, YSYEKL. The CDR3 DNA sequence: TGCGCCAGCAGCCAAGATCCGACAGTAGTCTCCTACGAGCAGTACTTC. This gives the protein CASSQDPTVVSYEQYF.

This clonotype was detected many times. The V and J genes are TRBV7-2 and TRBJ2-5; 11 positions agree with TRBD2. This CDR3 has 17 amino acids. The germline V gene has CDR1 SGHTA and CDR2 FQGNSA. J gave up 4 bases and V 5 bases, and 12 bases lay outside the gene matches. This CDR3 reads CASSGVLAGDRRETQYF. CDR3 in DNA: TGTGCCAGCAGCGGAGTACTAGCGGGGGATCGAAGAGAGACCCAGTACTTC.

This clonotype came up a few times. The V and J genes are TRBV7-8 and TRBJ2-5, with D maybe TRBD1 (6 bases). The CDR3 is 18 residues long. CDR1 is SGHVS and CDR2 is FQNEAQ in the germline V gene. Trimming stripped 1 base from V and 0 bases from J, with 18 bases between. CDR3 sequence (DNA): TGTGCCAGCAGCTTAGTCGGAGCAGGGGCCCCGTACCAAGAGACCCAGTACTTC. Its translation: CASSLVGAGAPYQETQYF.

The genes are TRBV12-3 or TRBV12-4 and TRBJ2-3, with no clear D. V was cut by 5 bases and J by 6 bases, with 6 bases left in between. This CDR3 comprises 11 residues. The CDR3 loop is CASSPRDTQYF. The DNA of the CDR3 is TGTGCCAGCAGTCCAAGGGATACGCAGTATTTT.

This clonotype was seen at least ten times. The CDR3 nucleotides read TGCGCCAGCAGCGTCGGACAGGGAGCAGATACGCAGTATTTT. Translating it yields CASSVGQGADTQYF. This chain joins TRBV5-1 and TRBJ2-3, with 8 bases that match TRBD1. Germline V gives CDR1 SGHRS, CDR2 YFSETQ. Trimming took 4 bases from V and 4 from J; bases not matched to a gene: 5. This CDR3 has 14 amino acids.

This clonotype came up a few times. V usage is TRBV7-2 and J usage is TRBJ1-6; 8 bases agree with TRBD1. The V gene's germline CDR1 is SGHTA and CDR2 FQGNSA. This CDR3 is built from 14 residues. With 6 bases clipped from V and 5 bases from J, the junction kept 3 bases outside the gene matches. CDR3 nucleotide sequence: TGTGCCAGCAGGCAGACAGGGGATAATTCACCCCTCCACTTT. This gives the protein CASRQTGDNSPLHF.

This clonotype was recorded at least ten times. This chain joins TRBV12-3 or TRBV12-4 and TRBJ2-2; 7 nucleotides align to TRBD1. Losses at the gene ends were 5 bases for V and 6 bases for J; bases not matched to a gene: 15. The CDR3 has 17 amino acids. CDR3 sequence reads: CASSPRGIRERSGELFF. The CDR3 coding sequence is TGTGCCAGCAGTCCCAGGGGGATAAGGGAGAGGTCCGGGGAGCTGTTTTTT.

This chain links TRBV9 with TRBJ2-7, with a tentative D call TRBD1 (6 bases). The CDR3 spans 13 residues. Germline V gives CDR1 SGDLS, CDR2 YYNGEE. V dropped 0 bases and J dropped 5 bases, with 9 bases sitting between them. The CDR3, as DNA: TGTGCCAGCAGCGTAGGGCCAGGGGACGAGCAGTACTTC. Residues: CASSVGPGDEQYF.

This clonotype was found a few times. This chain connects TRBV20-1 to TRBJ1-2, with TRBD1 matching over 9 bases. The CDR3 totals 15 residues. Germline V gene data show CDR1 as DFQATT and CDR2 as SNEGSKA (reference sequence). Trimming cost V 0 bases and J 4 bases; bases outside gene matches: 6. CDR3 sequence (DNA): TGCAGTGCTAGAGATGGACAGGGGTTAATCTATGGCTACACCTTC. It translates to CSARDGQGLIYGYTF.

This clonotype was found many times. This chain joins TRBV2 and TRBJ1-1; no clear D. The CDR3 is 13 residues long. Germline V gene sequence: CDR1 SNHLY, CDR2 FYNNEI. Trimming shortened V by 6 bases and J by 4 bases, and 12 bases separated the two germline ends. This chain's CDR3 is CASRGRRVTEAFF. The CDR3, as DNA: TGTGCCAGCAGGGGCAGGAGGGTCACTGAAGCTTTCTTT. Together with reference TRBV2 and TRBJ1-1, the CDR3 gives the full variable domain: EPEVTQTPSHQVTQMGQEVILRCVPISNHLYFYWYRQILGQKVEFLVSFYNNEISEKSEIFDDQFSVERPDGSNFTLKIRSTKLEDSAMYFCASRGRRVTEAFFGQGTRLTVV.

This clonotype was found many times. The genes are TRBV4-1 and TRBJ1-6; a possible D gene is TRBD1 (5 bases). This CDR3 is built from 14 residues. From germline, CDR1 is MGHRA and CDR2 YSYEKL. The germline V and J ends were trimmed by 4 bases and 14 bases, with 18 bases remaining between them. Written as DNA, the CDR3 is TGCGCCAGCAGCCGCCAAGATAGTGGGGGAGCCCTCCACTTT. It encodes CASSRQDSGGALHF.

V gene TRBV19 combines with J gene TRBJ1-5; D possibly corresponds to TRBD1 (6 bases). The length of the CDR3 is 16 residues. Germline loops: CDR1 LNHDA, CDR2 SQIVND (reference sequence). V was clipped by 5 bases and J by 1 base, with 15 bases between them. The CDR3 DNA sequence: TGTGCCAGTAGTTCCGCGGGGGGCTCGAGCAATCAGCCCCAGCATTTT. This sequence encodes CASSSAGGSSNQPQHF.

The chain joins TRBV5-1 to TRBJ1-1; 10 nucleotides match TRBD1. V trimming: 0 bases; J trimming: 5 bases; junction bases outside the gene matches: 4. Germline V gives CDR1 SGHRS, CDR2 YFSETQ. The CDR3 length is 15 residues. CDR3: CASSLGGQGVTEAFF. CDR3 in DNA: TGCGCCAGCAGCTTGGGCGGACAGGGGGTGACTGAAGCTTTCTTT.

This clonotype was seen many times. This chain connects TRBV5-1 to TRBJ2-7, with D perhaps TRBD1 (6 bases). Trimming left V 3 bases short and J 2 bases short, with 15 bases between. The CDR3 is made up of 15 amino acids. The germline CDR1 and CDR2 sequences are SGHRS and YFSETQ. The CDR3 sequence is CASSSHPQGTYEQYF. CDR3 bases: TGCGCCAGCAGCTCCCACCCACAGGGAACCTACGAGCAGTACTTC.

The chain recombines TRBV24-1 with TRBJ2-7, with 12 bases aligning to TRBD1. Germline CDR1 KGHDR, CDR2 SFDVKD. V trimming: 4 bases; J trimming: 3 bases; junction bases outside the gene matches: 6. This CDR3 spans 16 amino acids. In DNA, the CDR3 is TGTGCCACCAGTGAAACCGGGACAGGGGGCCTCTACGAGCAGTACTTC. Translation: CATSETGTGGLYEQYF.